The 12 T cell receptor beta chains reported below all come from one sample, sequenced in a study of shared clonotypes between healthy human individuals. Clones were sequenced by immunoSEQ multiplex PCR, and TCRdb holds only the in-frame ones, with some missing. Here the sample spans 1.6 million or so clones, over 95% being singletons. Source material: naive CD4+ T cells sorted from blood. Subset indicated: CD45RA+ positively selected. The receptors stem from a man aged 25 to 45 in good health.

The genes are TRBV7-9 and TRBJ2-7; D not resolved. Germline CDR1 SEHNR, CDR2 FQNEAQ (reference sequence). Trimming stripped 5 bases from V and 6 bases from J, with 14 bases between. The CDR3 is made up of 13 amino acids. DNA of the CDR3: TGTGCCAGCAGCCCCCAAGGGTCGCGCGAGCAGTACTTC. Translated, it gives CASSPQGSREQYF.

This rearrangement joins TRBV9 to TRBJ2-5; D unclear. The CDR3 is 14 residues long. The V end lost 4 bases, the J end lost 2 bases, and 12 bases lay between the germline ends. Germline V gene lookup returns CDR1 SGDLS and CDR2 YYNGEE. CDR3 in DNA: TGTGCCAGCAGCCGAAGACCAAGACAAGAGACCCAGTACTTC. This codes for CASSRRPRQETQYF.

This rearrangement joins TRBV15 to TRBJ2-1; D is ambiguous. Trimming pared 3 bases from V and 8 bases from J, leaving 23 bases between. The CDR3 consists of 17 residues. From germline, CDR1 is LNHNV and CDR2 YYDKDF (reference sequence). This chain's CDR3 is CATSSATYTTDLDEQFF. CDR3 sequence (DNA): TGTGCCACCAGCAGTGCCACTTACACGACCGACTTGGATGAGCAGTTCTTC.

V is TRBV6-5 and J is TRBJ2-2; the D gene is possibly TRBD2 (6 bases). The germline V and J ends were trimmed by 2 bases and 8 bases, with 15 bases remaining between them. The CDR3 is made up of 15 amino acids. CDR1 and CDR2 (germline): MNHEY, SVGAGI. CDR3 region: CASSYMGLKRGELFF. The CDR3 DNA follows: TGTGCCAGCAGTTACATGGGACTGAAAAGAGGGGAGCTGTTTTTT.

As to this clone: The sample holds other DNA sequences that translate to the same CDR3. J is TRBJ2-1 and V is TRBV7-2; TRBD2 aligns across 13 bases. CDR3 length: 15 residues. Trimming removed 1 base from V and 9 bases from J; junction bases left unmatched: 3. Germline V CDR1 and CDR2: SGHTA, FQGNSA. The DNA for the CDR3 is TGTGCCAGCAGCTTAGAACTAGCGGGAGGGGGTGAGCAGTTCTTC. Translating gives CASSLELAGGGEQFF.

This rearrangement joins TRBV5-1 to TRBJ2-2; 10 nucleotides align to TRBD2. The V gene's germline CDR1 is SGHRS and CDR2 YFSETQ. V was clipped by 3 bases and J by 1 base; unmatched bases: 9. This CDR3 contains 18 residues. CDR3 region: CASSSPLAGGLNTGELFF. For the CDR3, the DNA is TGCGCCAGCAGCTCCCCTTTAGCGGGAGGCCTGAACACCGGGGAGCTGTTTTTT.

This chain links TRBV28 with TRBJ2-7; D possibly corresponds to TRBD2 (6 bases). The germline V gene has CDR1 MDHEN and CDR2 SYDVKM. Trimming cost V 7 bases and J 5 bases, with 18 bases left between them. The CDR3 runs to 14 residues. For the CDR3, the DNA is TGTGCCAGCATCAAGAGACTAGAACGCGACGAGCAGTACTTC. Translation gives CASIKRLERDEQYF.

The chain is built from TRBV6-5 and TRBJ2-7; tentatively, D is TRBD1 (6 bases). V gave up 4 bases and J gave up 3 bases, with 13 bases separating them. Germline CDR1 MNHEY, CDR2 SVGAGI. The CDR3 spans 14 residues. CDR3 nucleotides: TGTGCCAGCAGTTGGGGGCAGGGAGTCTACGAGCAGTACTTC. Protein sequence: CASSWGQGVYEQYF.

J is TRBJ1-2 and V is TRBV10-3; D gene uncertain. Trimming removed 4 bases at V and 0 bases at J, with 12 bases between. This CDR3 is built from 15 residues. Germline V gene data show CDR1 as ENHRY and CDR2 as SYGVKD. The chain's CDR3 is CAISAQVSANYGYTF. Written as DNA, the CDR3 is TGTGCCATCAGTGCCCAGGTCTCGGCTAACTATGGCTACACCTTC.

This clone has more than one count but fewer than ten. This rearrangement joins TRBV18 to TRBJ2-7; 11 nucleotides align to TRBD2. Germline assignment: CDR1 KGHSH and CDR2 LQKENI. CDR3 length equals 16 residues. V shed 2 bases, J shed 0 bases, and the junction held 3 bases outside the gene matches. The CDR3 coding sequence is TGTGCCAGCTCACCATTGACTAGCGGGAACTCCTACGAGCAGTACTTC. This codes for CASSPLTSGNSYEQYF.

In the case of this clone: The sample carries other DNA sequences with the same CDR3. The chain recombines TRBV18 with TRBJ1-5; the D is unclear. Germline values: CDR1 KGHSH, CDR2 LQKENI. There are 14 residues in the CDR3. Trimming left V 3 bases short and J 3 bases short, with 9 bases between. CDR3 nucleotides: TGTGCCAGCTCACCTGGGGTCCCCAATCAGCCCCAGCATTTT. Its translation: CASSPGVPNQPQHF.

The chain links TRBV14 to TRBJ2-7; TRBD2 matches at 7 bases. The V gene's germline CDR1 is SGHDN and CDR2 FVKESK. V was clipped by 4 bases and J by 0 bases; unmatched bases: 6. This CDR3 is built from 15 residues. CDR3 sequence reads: CASSPGPGGSYEQYF. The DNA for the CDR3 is TGTGCCAGCAGCCCCGGGCCGGGGGGCTCCTACGAGCAGTACTTC. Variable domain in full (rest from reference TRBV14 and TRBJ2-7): EAGVTQFPSHSVIEKGQTVTLRCDPISGHDNLYWYRRVMGKEIKFLLHFVKESKQDESGMPNNRFLAERTGGTYSTLKVQPAELEDSGVYFCASSPGPGGSYEQYFGPGTRLTVT.